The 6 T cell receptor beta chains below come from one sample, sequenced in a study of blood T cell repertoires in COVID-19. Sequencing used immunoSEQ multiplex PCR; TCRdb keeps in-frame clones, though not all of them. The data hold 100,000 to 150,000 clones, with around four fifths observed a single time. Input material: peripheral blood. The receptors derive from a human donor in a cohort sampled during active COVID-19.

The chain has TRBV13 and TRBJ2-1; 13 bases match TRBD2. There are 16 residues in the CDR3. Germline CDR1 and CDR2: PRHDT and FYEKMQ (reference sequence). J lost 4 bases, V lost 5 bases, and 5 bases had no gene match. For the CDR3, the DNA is TGTGCCAGCAGCGGTGCACTAGCGGGGGGGTACAATGAGCAGTTCTTC. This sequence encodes CASSGALAGGYNEQFF.

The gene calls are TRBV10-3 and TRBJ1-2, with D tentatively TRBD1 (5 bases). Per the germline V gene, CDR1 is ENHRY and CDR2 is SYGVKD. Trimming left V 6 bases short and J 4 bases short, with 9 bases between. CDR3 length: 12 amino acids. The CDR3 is CAISRQLYGYTF. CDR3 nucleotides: TGTGCCATCAGCCGACAGCTCTATGGCTACACCTTC.

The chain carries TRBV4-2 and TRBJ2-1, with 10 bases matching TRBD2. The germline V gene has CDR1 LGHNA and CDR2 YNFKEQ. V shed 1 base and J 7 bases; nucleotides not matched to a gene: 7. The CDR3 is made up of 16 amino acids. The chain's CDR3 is CASSQAGTSEKNEQFF. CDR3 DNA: TGTGCCAGCAGCCAAGCCGGGACTAGCGAAAAAAATGAGCAGTTCTTC.

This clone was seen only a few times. This CDR3 is CASSLGQSSYGYTF. In nucleotides, the CDR3 is TGTGCCAGCAGCCTAGGACAGTCCTCCTATGGCTACACCTTC. The chain uses TRBV3-1 (or the pseudogene TRBV3-2) and TRBJ1-2; maybe TRBD1 (6 bases). This CDR3 spans 14 amino acids. The ends were cut back, 4 bases at V and 4 bases at J, with 13 bases in the middle. Germline CDR1 reads LGHDT; CDR2 reads YNNKEL (reference sequence).

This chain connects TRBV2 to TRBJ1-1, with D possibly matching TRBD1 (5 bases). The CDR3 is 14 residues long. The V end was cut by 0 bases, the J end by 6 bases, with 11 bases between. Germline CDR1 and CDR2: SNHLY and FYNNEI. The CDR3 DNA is TGTGCCAGCAGTGAAGCGCTTCCGGGGGCTGAAGCTTTCTTT. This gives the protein CASSEALPGAEAFF.

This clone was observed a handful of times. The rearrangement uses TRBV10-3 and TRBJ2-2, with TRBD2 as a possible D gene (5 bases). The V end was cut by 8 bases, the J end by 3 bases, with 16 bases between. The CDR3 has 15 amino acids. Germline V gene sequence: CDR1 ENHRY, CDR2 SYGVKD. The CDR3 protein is CAIGDTMEDTGELFF. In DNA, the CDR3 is TGTGCCATCGGGGATACTATGGAGGACACCGGGGAGCTGTTTTTT.